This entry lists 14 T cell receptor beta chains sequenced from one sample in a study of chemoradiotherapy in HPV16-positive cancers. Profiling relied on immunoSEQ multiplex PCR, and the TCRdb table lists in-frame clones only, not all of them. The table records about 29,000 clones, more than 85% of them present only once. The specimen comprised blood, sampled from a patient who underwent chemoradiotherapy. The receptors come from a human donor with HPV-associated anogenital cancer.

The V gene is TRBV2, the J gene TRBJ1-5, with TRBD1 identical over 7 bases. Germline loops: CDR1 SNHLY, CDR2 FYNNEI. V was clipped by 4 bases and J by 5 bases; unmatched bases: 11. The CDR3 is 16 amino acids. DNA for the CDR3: TGTGCCAGCAGTGGCGTTAGGACAGGCCAACATCAGCCCCAGCATTTT. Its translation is CASSGVRTGQHQPQHF. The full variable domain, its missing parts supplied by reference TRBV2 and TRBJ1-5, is EPEVTQTPSHQVTQMGQEVILRCVPISNHLYFYWYRQILGQKVEFLVSFYNNEISEKSEIFDDQFSVERPDGSNFTLKIRSTKLEDSAMYFCASSGVRTGQHQPQHFGDGTRLSIL.

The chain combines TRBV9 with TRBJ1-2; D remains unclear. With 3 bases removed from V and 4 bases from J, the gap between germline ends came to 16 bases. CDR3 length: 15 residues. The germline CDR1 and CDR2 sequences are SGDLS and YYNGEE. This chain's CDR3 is CASSDPTFLSYGYTF. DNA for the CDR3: TGTGCCAGCAGCGACCCTACCTTCTTGAGCTATGGCTACACCTTC.

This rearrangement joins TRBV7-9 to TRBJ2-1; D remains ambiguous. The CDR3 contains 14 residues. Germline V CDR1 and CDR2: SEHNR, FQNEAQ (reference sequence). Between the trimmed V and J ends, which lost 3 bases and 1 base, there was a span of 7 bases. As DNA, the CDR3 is TGTGCCAGCAGCTTCCCGGTGTCCTACAATGAGCAGTTCTTC. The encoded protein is CASSFPVSYNEQFF. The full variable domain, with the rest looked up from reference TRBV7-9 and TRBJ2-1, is DTGVSQNPRHKITKRGQNVTFRCDPISEHNRLYWYRQTLGQGPEFLTYFQNEAQLEKSRLLSDRFSAERPKGSFSTLEIQRTEQGDSAMYLCASSFPVSYNEQFFGPGTRLTVL.

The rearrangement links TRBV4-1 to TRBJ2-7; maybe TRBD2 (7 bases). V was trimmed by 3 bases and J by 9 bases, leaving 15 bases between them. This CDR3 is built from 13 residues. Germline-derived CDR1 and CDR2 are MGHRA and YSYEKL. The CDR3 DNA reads TGCGCCAGCAGCCAGGGGGCACGGGAGGTGCAGTACTTC. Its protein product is CASSQGAREVQYF.

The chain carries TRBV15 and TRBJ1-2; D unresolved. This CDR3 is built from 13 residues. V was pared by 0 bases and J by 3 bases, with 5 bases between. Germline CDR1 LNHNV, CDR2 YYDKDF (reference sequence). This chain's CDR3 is CATSRDAYYGYTF. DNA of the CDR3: TGTGCCACCAGCAGAGATGCCTACTATGGCTACACCTTC.

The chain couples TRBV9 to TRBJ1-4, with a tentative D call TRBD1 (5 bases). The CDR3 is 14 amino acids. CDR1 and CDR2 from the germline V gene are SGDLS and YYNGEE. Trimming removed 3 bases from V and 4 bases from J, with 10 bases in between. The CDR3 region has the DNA TGTGCCAGCAGCGGGGGGTCGAGTAATGAAAAACTGTTTTTT. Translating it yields CASSGGSSNEKLFF. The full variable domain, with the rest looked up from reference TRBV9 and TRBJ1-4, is DSGVTQTPKHLITATGQRVTLRCSPRSGDLSVYWYQQSLDQGLQFLIQYYNGEERAKGNILERFSAQQFPDLHSELNLSSLELGDSALYFCASSGGSSNEKLFFGSGTQLSVL.

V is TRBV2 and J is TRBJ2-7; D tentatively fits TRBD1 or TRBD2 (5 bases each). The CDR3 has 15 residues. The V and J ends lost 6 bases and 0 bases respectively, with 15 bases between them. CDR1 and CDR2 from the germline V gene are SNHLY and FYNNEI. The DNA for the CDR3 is TGTGCCAGCAGCGCCGCAGGGACGGCCTCCTACGAGCAGTACTTC. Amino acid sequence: CASSAAGTASYEQYF.

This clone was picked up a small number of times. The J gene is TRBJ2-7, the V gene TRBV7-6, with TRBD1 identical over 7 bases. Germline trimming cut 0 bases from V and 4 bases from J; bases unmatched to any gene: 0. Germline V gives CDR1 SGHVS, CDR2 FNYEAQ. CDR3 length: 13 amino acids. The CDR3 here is CASSLADRYEQYF. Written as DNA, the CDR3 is TGTGCCAGCAGCTTAGCGGACAGGTACGAGCAGTACTTC.

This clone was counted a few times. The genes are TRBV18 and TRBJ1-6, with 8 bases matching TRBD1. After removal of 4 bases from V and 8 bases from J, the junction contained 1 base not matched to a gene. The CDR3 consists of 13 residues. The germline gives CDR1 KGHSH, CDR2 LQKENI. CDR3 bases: TGTGCCAGCTCACGGGGACAGGATTCACCCCTCCACTTT. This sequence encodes CASSRGQDSPLHF. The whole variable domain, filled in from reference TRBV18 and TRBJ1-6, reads NAGVMQNPRHLVRRRGQEARLRCSPMKGHSHVYWYRQLPEEGLKFMVYLQKENIIDESGMPKERFSAEFPKEGPSILRIQQVVRGDSAAYFCASSRGQDSPLHFGNGTRLTVT.

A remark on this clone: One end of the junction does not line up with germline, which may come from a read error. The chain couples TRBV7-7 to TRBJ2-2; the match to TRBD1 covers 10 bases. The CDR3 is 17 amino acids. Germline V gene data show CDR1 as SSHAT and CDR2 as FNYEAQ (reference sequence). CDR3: CASSSSVGQGVSGELFF. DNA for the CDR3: TGTGCTAGCAGCTCATCCGTCGGACAGGGGGTCTCCGGGGAGCTGTTTTTT.

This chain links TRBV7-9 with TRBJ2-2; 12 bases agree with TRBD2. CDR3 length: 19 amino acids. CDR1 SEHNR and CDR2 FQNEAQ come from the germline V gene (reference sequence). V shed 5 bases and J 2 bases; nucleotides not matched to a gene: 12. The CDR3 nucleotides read TGTGCCAGCAGCCCTAGACTAGCGGGAGACCAAAGAAACACCGGGGAGCTGTTTTTT. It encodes CASSPRLAGDQRNTGELFF.

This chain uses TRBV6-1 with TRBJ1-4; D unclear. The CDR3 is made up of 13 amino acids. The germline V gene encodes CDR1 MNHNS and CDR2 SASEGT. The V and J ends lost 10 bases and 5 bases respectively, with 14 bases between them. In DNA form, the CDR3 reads TGTGCCACCGAAGGAGGATTCAATGAAAAACTGTTTTTT. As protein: CATEGGFNEKLFF.

CDR3 residues: CASSYEGRATEAFF. CDR3 in DNA: TGTGCCAGCAGTTACGAAGGAAGGGCCACTGAAGCTTTCTTT. The chain recombines TRBV6-5 with TRBJ1-1; no clear D gene. CDR3 length: 14 residues. In germline, CDR1 is MNHEY, CDR2 SVGAGI. Trimming left V 2 bases short and J 4 bases short, with 11 bases between.

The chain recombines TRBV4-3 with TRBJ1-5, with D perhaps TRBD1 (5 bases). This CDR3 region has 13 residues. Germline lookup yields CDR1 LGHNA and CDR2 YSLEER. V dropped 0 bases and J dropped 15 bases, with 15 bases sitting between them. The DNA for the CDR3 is TGCGCCAGCAGCCAAGATCGGCGGGGACCTCTGCATTTT. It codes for CASSQDRRGPLHF.